The 15 T cell receptor beta chains below come from one sample, sequenced in a study of Graves' ophthalmopathy and Graves' hyperthyroidism. The authors amplified TCR beta CDR3 regions from RNA transcripts. A first-round RT-PCR used HTBI primers, followed by a second-round multiplex PCR. TCRdb re-derived calls from the multiplex PCR reads in MiXCR, one entry per CDR3 protein. The table records hundreds of thousands of distinct CDR3 sequences, 22% of them present only once. Sequenced sample: peripheral blood. Every receptor here comes from a woman aged 18-29 years with stable Graves' hyperthyroidism. Some clones in this sample may be carry-over from other donors' samples.

This clonotype was observed many times. This chain uses TRBV18 with TRBJ1-6; perhaps TRBD1 as D (5 bases). V lost 3 bases and J 8 bases, leaving 8 bases between the germline ends. There are 13 residues in the CDR3. The germline V gene has CDR1 KGHSH and CDR2 LQKENI. As DNA, the CDR3 is TGTGCCAGCTCACCCGGGACTGATTCACCCCTCCACTTT. It specifies CASSPGTDSPLHF.

This clonotype has a count of ten or more. V is TRBV6-1 and J is TRBJ1-2, with 12 nucleotides matching TRBD1. The CDR3 runs 14 residues. J was trimmed by 8 bases and V by 5 bases; bases with no gene match: 6. CDR1 and CDR2 from the germline V gene are MNHNS and SASEGT. CDR3 protein: CASSKGQGAMGYTF. CDR3 coding DNA: TGTGCCAGCAGTAAGGGACAGGGGGCAATGGGCTACACCTTC.

This rearrangement joins TRBV28 to TRBJ1-2; TRBD1 matches at 7 bases. Unmatched junction bases numbered 6, after V lost 5 bases and J lost 6 bases. The V gene's germline CDR1 is MDHEN and CDR2 SYDVKM. The CDR3 spans 13 residues. DNA of the CDR3: TGTGCCAGCAGTAGCCAGGGGGGCAATGGCTACACCTTC. Translating gives CASSSQGGNGYTF.

This clonotype has a count of ten or more. The J gene is TRBJ2-7, the V gene TRBV27; TRBD1 aligns across 10 bases. Trimming cost V 8 bases and J 6 bases; bases outside gene matches: 13. This CDR3 spans 15 amino acids. CDR1 and CDR2 from the germline V gene are MNHEY and SMNVEV (reference sequence). CDR3 DNA: TGTGCCAGCGGCTTTTACCGGGACAGGGGTCTCGAGCAGTACTTC. Translation: CASGFYRDRGLEQYF.

Ten or more counts support this clonotype. The chain joins TRBV27 to TRBJ2-1, with D unclear. Per the germline V gene, CDR1 is MNHEY and CDR2 is SMNVEV (reference sequence). V lost 8 bases, J lost 0 bases, and 5 bases lay in between. The CDR3 is 12 residues long. The CDR3 DNA sequence: TGTGCCAGCCGAACCTCCTACAATGAGCAGTTCTTC. As protein: CASRTSYNEQFF.

The rearrangement uses TRBV14 and TRBJ1-6; 7 positions match TRBD1. V dropped 4 bases and J dropped 0; count of bases not matched to a gene: 3. The CDR3 loop spans 16 amino acids. Germline assignment: CDR1 SGHDN and CDR2 FVKESK. The CDR3 coding sequence is TGTGCCAGCAGCCGGGACAGTTACTCCTATAATTCACCCCTCCACTTT. It encodes CASSRDSYSYNSPLHF. Using reference TRBV14 and TRBJ1-6 for the parts outside the CDR3, the full variable domain is EAGVTQFPSHSVIEKGQTVTLRCDPISGHDNLYWYRRVMGKEIKFLLHFVKESKQDESGMPNNRFLAERTGGTYSTLKVQPAELEDSGVYFCASSRDSYSYNSPLHFGNGTRLTVT.

V usage is TRBV27 and J usage is TRBJ1-5; 7 nucleotides match TRBD1. With 3 bases clipped from V and 0 bases from J, the junction kept 5 bases outside the gene matches. The CDR3 is 16 amino acids. The germline V gene has CDR1 MNHEY and CDR2 SMNVEV (reference sequence). CDR3 residues: CASSLKGAYSNQPQHF. The DNA of the CDR3 is TGTGCCAGCAGTTTGAAGGGGGCGTATAGCAATCAGCCCCAGCATTTT.

This clonotype occurred many times. This chain connects TRBV7-6 to TRBJ1-1; D is uncertain. Germline CDR1 and CDR2: SGHVS and FNYEAQ. V was pared by 0 bases and J by 1 base, with 12 bases between. CDR3 size: 16 residues. Here the CDR3 DNA reads TGTGCCAGCAGCTTAGCGATGGCCAGAGCGAACACTGAAGCTTTCTTT. This gives the protein CASSLAMARANTEAFF.

This clonotype was detected a few times. The chain recombines TRBV19 with TRBJ2-7, with D possibly matching TRBD1 (6 bases). CDR3 length: 15 amino acids. The germline gives CDR1 LNHDA, CDR2 SQIVND (reference sequence). Trimming stripped 1 base from V and 1 base from J, with 11 bases between. The DNA of the CDR3 is TGTGCCAGTAGTATAGTTTGGGGACATTCCTACGAGCAGTACTTC. Its protein product is CASSIVWGHSYEQYF.

The chain employs TRBV6-1 and TRBJ1-2; 10 bases align to TRBD1. Trimming removed 6 bases from V and 8 bases from J; junction bases left unmatched: 9. The germline V gene has CDR1 MNHNS and CDR2 SASEGT. The CDR3 loop spans 14 amino acids. The CDR3: CASRSGQGRRGYTF. CDR3 nucleotides: TGTGCCAGCAGATCGGGACAGGGGAGGAGAGGCTACACCTTC.

This clonotype has a count of ten or more. J is TRBJ2-5 and V is TRBV20-1; the D is unclear. Germline V gene lookup returns CDR1 DFQATT and CDR2 SNEGSKA (reference sequence). There are 14 residues in the CDR3. Trimming shortened V by 0 bases and J by 5 bases, and 13 bases separated the two germline ends. CDR3 in DNA: TGCAGTGCTAGAGATAACGAAGGTGGGGAGACCCAGTACTTC. This gives the protein CSARDNEGGETQYF.

The table lists this clonotype with a count of one. CDR3 residues: CSATGTSGSARSYEQYF. CDR3 sequence (DNA): TGCAGTGCTACCGGGACTAGCGGGAGCGCTCGATCCTACGAGCAGTACTTC. The V and J genes are TRBV20-1 and TRBJ2-7; 14 bases agree with TRBD2. Germline assignment: CDR1 DFQATT and CDR2 SNEGSKA (reference sequence). This CDR3 comprises 17 residues. With 4 bases clipped from V and 1 base from J, the junction kept 9 bases outside the gene matches.

J is TRBJ1-6 and V is TRBV11-2; D not certain. This CDR3 region has 15 residues. Germline lookup yields CDR1 SGHAT and CDR2 FQNNGV. V lost 1 base to trimming and J lost 9 bases, with 13 bases between them. The CDR3 region is CASSLGGRSRSPLHF. The CDR3 region has the DNA TGTGCCAGCAGCTTAGGAGGACGGTCGCGTTCACCCCTCCACTTT.

The table lists this clonotype with many counts. This sequence joins TRBV12-3 or TRBV12-4 and TRBJ2-5; 7 positions match TRBD1. The ends lost 6 bases at V and 5 bases at J; junction bases unmatched: 12. This CDR3 is 15 amino acids long. The CDR3 reads CASRPQDRDWETQYF. CDR3 DNA: TGTGCCAGCAGACCCCAAGACAGGGATTGGGAGACCCAGTACTTC.

This clonotype occurred many times. The chain carries TRBV11-2 and TRBJ2-5; no firm D call. Trimming pared 5 bases from V and 4 bases from J, leaving 8 bases between. Germline V gene lookup returns CDR1 SGHAT and CDR2 FQNNGV. The CDR3 spans 12 residues. The chain's CDR3 is CASSPVLETQYF. The CDR3 nucleotides are TGTGCCAGCAGCCCGGTGCTAGAGACCCAGTACTTC.